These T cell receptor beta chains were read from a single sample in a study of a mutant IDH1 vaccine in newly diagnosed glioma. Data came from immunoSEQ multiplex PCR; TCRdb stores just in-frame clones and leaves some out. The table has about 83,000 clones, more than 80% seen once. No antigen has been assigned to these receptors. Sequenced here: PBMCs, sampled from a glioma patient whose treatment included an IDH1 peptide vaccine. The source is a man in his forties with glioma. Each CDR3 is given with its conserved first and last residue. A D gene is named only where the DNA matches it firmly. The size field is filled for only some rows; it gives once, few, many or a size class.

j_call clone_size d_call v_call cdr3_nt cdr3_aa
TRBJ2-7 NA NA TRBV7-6 TGTGCCAGCAGCTTATCCCCCCGATCCCCTGTGAGAGACTACGAGCAGTACTTC CASSLSPRSPVRDYEQYF
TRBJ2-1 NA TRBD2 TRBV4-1 TGCGCCAGCAGCCAAGTGGGCCGTCTAGCGGGGCCTTACAATGAGCAGTTCTTC CASSQVGRLAGPYNEQFF
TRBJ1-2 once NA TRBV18 TGTGCCAGCTCACCACCGTCAGGGCCTGGCTACACCTTC CASSPPSGPGYTF
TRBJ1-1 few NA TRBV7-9 TGTGCCAGCAGCTTAGGGGACGTGGACACTGAAGCTTTCTTT CASSLGDVDTEAFF
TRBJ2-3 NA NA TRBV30 TGTGCCTGGAGGCTTGTGGGGCCAGGGGATACGCAGTATTTT CAWRLVGPGDTQYF
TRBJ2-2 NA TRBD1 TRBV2 TGTGCCAGCAGTCAGGACAGGGGCCGCACCGGGGAGCTGTTTTTT CASSQDRGRTGELFF
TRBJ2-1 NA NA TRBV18 TGTGCCAGCTCACCGAACAATGAGCAGTTCTTC CASSPNNEQFF
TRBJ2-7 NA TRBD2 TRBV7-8 TGTGCCAGCAGCTTGGAGACGGGACTAGCGATAACCTACGAGCAGTACTTC CASSLETGLAITYEQYF
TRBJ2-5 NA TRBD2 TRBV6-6 TGTGCCAGCAGGGGGGCTCAGCGGGAGATGGGAGAGACCCAGTACTTC CASRGAQREMGETQYF
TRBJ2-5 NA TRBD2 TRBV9 TGTGCCAGCAGTACCACTAGCGCCCAAGAGACCCAGTACTTC CASSTTSAQETQYF
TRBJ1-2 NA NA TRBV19 TGTGCCAGTAGTCCTGGACTATATACTAACTATGGCTACACCTTC CASSPGLYTNYGYTF
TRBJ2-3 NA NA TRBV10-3 TGTGCCACCAGGGGGGACACTAGCACAGATACGCAGTATTTT CATRGDTSTDTQYF
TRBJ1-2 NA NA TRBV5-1 TGCGCCAGCAGCTTGGTCCAGGGTCCCTATGGCTACACCTTC CASSLVQGPYGYTF
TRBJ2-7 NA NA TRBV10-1 TGCGCCAGCAGTCAGGGAGTGCCCTACGAGCAGTACTTC CASSQGVPYEQYF
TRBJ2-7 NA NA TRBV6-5 TGTGCCAGCATGGGCGGGGTCCCCTCCTACGAGCAGTACTTC CASMGGVPSYEQYF
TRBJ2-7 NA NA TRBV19 TGTGCCAGTAGTATCCAACGTACAGGGTCCGAGCAGTACTTC CASSIQRTGSEQYF
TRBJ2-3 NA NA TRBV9 TGTGCCAGCAGCGTTTTCCAGGGGATAGATACGCAGTATTTT CASSVFQGIDTQYF
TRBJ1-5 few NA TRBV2 TGTGCCAGCAGTGAATTAGGTGGAGGAATCCAGCCCCAGCATTTT CASSELGGGIQPQHF
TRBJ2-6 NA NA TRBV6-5 TGTGCCAGCAGTTACACAGGTGGGGCCAACGTCCTGACTTTC CASSYTGGANVLTF
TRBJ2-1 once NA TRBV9 TGTGCCAGCAGCGTAGGTCCCCGGGGTAGGAATGAGCAGTTCTTC CASSVGPRGRNEQFF
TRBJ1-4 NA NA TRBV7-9 TGTGCCAGCAGCGTTAGGGGGACTAATGAAAAACTGTTTTTT CASSVRGTNEKLFF
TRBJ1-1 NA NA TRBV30 TGTGCCTGGAGTCGGTCAGACACTGAAGCTTTCTTT CAWSRSDTEAFF
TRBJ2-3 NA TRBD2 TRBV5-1 TGCGCCAGCAGCTTATTAGCGGGGGGGAACACAGATACGCAGTATTTT CASSLLAGGNTDTQYF
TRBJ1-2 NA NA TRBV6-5 TGTGCCAGCAGTTACTCCAGGGGAGGTGGCTACACCTTC CASSYSRGGGYTF
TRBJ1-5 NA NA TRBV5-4 TGTGCCAGCAGCTTGGCGGGGAGCAATCAGCCCCAGCATTTT CASSLAGSNQPQHF
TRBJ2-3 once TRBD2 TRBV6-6 TGTGCCAGCAGCCCGGCCGGGGGGGTCACAGATACGCAGTATTTT CASSPAGGVTDTQYF
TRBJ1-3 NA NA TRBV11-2 TGTGCCAGCAGCTCCCGACAAAGGCGGAACACCATATATTTT CASSSRQRRNTIYF
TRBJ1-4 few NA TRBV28 TGTGCCAGCAGTATAATCCGAACAACTAATGAAAAACTGTTTTTT CASSIIRTTNEKLFF
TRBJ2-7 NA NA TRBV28 TGTGCCAGCGGGGTGACAGTCCCGGGGCGCGAGCAGTACTTC CASGVTVPGREQYF
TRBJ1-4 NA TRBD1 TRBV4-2 TGTGCCAGCAGCCACGGGATCCGACAGGGGGCTACTAATGAAAAACTGTTTTTT CASSHGIRQGATNEKLFF
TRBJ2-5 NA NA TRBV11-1 TGTGCCAGCAGCTTGACCCCCCGGCGGGAGACCCAGTACTTC CASSLTPRRETQYF
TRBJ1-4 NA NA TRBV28 TGTGCCAGCAGTTCCGTTCCCCCGGGGACTAATGAAAAACTGTTTTTT CASSSVPPGTNEKLFF
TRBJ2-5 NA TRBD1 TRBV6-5 TGTGCCAGCAGAGGGACAGCTGACCAAGAGACCCAGTACTTC CASRGTADQETQYF
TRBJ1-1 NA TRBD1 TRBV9 TGTGCCAGCAGCGTACATCCGGGACAGCCTTTGAACACTGAAGCTTTCTTT CASSVHPGQPLNTEAFF
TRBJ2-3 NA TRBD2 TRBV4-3 TGCGCCAGCAGCCAACTTACTAGCGGAGTAGGCACAGATACGCAGTATTTT CASSQLTSGVGTDTQYF
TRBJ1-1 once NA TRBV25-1 TGTGCCAGCAGTGAGGGTCCGAACACTGAAGCTTTCTTT CASSEGPNTEAFF
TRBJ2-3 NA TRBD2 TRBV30 TGTGCCTGGAGTGTACTAGCGGGGCGCACAGATACGCAGTATTTT CAWSVLAGRTDTQYF
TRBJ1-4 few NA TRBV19 TGTGCCAGTACCCTATGGGGGGGAAATGAAAAACTGTTTTTT CASTLWGGNEKLFF
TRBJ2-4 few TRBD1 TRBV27 TGTGCCAGCAGTGTGGGACAGGGGGCGTACATTCAGTACTTC CASSVGQGAYIQYF
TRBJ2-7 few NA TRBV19 TGTGCCAGTAGTCCCGGAGAGGGAACCTACGAGCAGTACTTC CASSPGEGTYEQYF
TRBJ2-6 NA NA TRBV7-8 TGTGCCAGCAGCTTGCCCGACGGGGCCAACGTCCTGACTTTC CASSLPDGANVLTF
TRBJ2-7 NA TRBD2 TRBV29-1 TGCAGCGTTGGATACCTTAGCGGGAGCTCCTACGAGCAGTACTTC CSVGYLSGSSYEQYF
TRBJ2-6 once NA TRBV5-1 TGCGCCAGCAGCTTGCAGGAGCTCTGGGCCAACGTCCTGACTTTC CASSLQELWANVLTF
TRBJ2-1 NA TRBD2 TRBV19 TGTGCCAGTAAACCCCATAGCGGGGGGGACAATGAGCAGTTCTTC CASKPHSGGDNEQFF
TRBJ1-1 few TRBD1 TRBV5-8 TGTGCCAGCAGCCCGGGACAGGGTTTGCTTTTGAACACTGAAGCTTTCTTT CASSPGQGLLLNTEAFF
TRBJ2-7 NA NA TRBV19 TGTGCCAGTAGTATAGGGCGGTTCTACGAGCAGTACTTC CASSIGRFYEQYF
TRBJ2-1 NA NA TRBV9 TGTGCCAGCAGCCCCGAATGGGGCGAGGGCAATGAGCAGTTCTTC CASSPEWGEGNEQFF
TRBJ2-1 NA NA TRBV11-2 TGTGCCAGCAGCTTACTCGACAGGTACAATGAGCAGTTCTTC CASSLLDRYNEQFF
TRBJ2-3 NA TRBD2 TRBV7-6 TGTGCCAGCAGTCTAGTTCCTAGCGGGGCGAGCACAGATACGCAGTATTTT CASSLVPSGASTDTQYF
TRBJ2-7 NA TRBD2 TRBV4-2 TGTGCCAGCGGTACAAATTGGGGGGGGTCATACGAGCAGTACTTC CASGTNWGGSYEQYF